These 18 T cell receptor beta chains were sequenced from one sample in a study of blood T cell repertoires in COVID-19. The table came from immunoSEQ multiplex PCR; TCRdb's copy has only in-frame clones and leaves some out. This repertoire shows under 200,000 clones, 75% to 95% found once; its top ten account for approximately 0.48%. The sample taken for sequencing was peripheral blood. These receptors came from a man aged 45-65 years with acute or convalescent COVID-19.

This clone has a handful of counts. CDR3 coding DNA: TGTGCCAGCAGACCCTCTTCGAAGCTCGTTAGTCCCCAGCATTTT. Translation: CASRPSSKLVSPQHF. The chain combines TRBV28 with TRBJ1-5; the D is unclear. The CDR3 is made up of 15 amino acids. Trimming removed 6 bases from V and 10 bases from J, with 22 bases in between. Looked up from germline, CDR1 is MDHEN and CDR2 is SYDVKM. The full variable domain, with the rest looked up from reference TRBV28 and TRBJ1-5, is DVKVTQSSRYLVKRTGEKVFLECVQDMDHENMFWYRQDPGLGLRLIYFSYDVKMKEKGDIPEGYSVSREKKERFSLILESASTNQTSMYLCASRPSSKLVSPQHFGDGTRLSIL.

The rearrangement joins TRBV28 to TRBJ1-5, with TRBD1 matching 7 bases. Germline loops: CDR1 MDHEN, CDR2 SYDVKM. J was trimmed by 4 bases and V by 6 bases; bases with no gene match: 3. The CDR3 loop spans 13 amino acids. This CDR3 reads CASRLQGNQPQHF. CDR3 DNA: TGTGCCAGCAGACTACAGGGGAATCAGCCCCAGCATTTT.

This chain joins TRBV6-5 and TRBJ2-7; 9 nucleotides agree with TRBD1. The CDR3 totals 14 residues. From germline, CDR1 is MNHEY and CDR2 SVGAGI. Trimming cost V 7 bases and J 6 bases; bases outside gene matches: 10. The chain's CDR3 is CASTPGQGSGEQYF. For the CDR3, the DNA is TGTGCCAGCACCCCGGGACAGGGTTCAGGCGAGCAGTACTTC.

The rearrangement uses TRBV23-1 and TRBJ2-2, with 8 bases lining up with TRBD1. TRBV23-1 is known as an ORF, though its function is uncertain. The CDR3 covers 14 residues. Trimming cost V 6 bases and J 2 bases; bases outside gene matches: 2. CDR3 sequence: CASRGQENTGELFF. The CDR3 nucleotides are TGCGCCAGCAGGGGACAGGAAAACACCGGGGAGCTGTTTTTT.

Note on this clone: Different DNA sequences within this sample yield the same CDR3. This sequence joins TRBV5-1 and TRBJ1-1; D is unclear. Trimming left V 0 bases short and J 1 base short, with 4 bases between. The germline V gene encodes CDR1 SGHRS and CDR2 YFSETQ. The CDR3 contains 13 residues. For the CDR3, the DNA is TGCGCCAGCAGCTTGGGCAGGAACACTGAAGCTTTCTTT. Its protein product is CASSLGRNTEAFF.

This chain links TRBV19 with TRBJ2-1, with 7 bases fitting TRBD2. Germline loops: CDR1 LNHDA, CDR2 SQIVND (reference sequence). V shed 1 base and J 4 bases; nucleotides not matched to a gene: 4. There are 15 residues in the CDR3. CDR3 in DNA: TGTGCCAGTAGTATAGTAGCGGGCCCGTACAATGAGCAGTTCTTC. Translating gives CASSIVAGPYNEQFF.

This sequence joins TRBV25-1 and TRBJ1-6, with D uncertain. V was clipped by 5 bases and J by 14 bases, with 10 bases between them. The CDR3 runs to 11 residues. The germline V gene has CDR1 MGHDK and CDR2 SYGVNS. CDR3 region: CASSLLSTLHF. In nucleotides, the CDR3 is TGTGCCAGCAGTCTCCTATCCACCCTCCACTTT.

This sequence joins TRBV27 and TRBJ2-5; D unclear. The CDR3 length is 15 residues. Per germline, CDR1 MNHEY and CDR2 SMNVEV (reference sequence). The V gene lost 4 bases and the J gene lost 5 bases, with 17 bases spanning the gap. The CDR3 loop reads CASSSTPISMETQYF. The CDR3, as DNA: TGTGCCAGCAGTTCGACACCAATCAGCATGGAGACCCAGTACTTC.

The chain has TRBV19 and TRBJ1-5; D gene unclear. Germline V CDR1 and CDR2: LNHDA, SQIVND (reference sequence). There are 13 residues in the CDR3. Trimming pared 4 bases from V and 11 bases from J, leaving 15 bases between. The CDR3 coding sequence is TGTGCCAGTAGTAGCGACATAACGTTAGCCCAGCATTTT. It translates to CASSSDITLAQHF. Full variable domain (rest looked up from reference TRBV19 and TRBJ1-5): DGGITQSPKYLFRKEGQNVTLSCEQNLNHDAMYWYRQDPGQGLRLIYYSQIVNDFQKGDIAEGYSVSREKKESFPLTVTSAQKNPTAFYLCASSSDITLAQHFGDGTRLSIL.

The gene calls are TRBV7-9 and TRBJ1-1, with 7 bases matching TRBD1. This CDR3 contains 14 residues. In germline, CDR1 is SEHNR, CDR2 FQNEAQ (reference sequence). Germline trimming cut 7 bases from V and 2 bases from J; bases unmatched to any gene: 7. The CDR3 spells CASNAGTENTEAFF. CDR3 sequence (DNA): TGTGCCAGCAACGCCGGGACAGAAAACACTGAAGCTTTCTTT.

The chain couples TRBV24-1 to TRBJ1-2; 8 positions agree with TRBD1. CDR1 is KGHDR, CDR2 SFDVKD, per germline. V trimming: 4 bases; J trimming: 4 bases; junction bases outside the gene matches: 4. The CDR3 runs 14 residues. CDR3 sequence (DNA): TGTGCCACCAGTGACGGACAGGGCCTCTATGGCTACACCTTC. Protein: CATSDGQGLYGYTF.

This clone was observed once. The chain employs TRBV6-5 and TRBJ2-3; the D gene is possibly TRBD2 (5 bases). The CDR3 covers 15 residues. V dropped 10 bases and J dropped 4 bases, with 21 bases sitting between them. CDR1 is MNHEY, CDR2 SVGAGI, per germline. CDR3 protein: CAIGIGELLADTQYF. The CDR3, as DNA: TGTGCCATTGGGATCGGGGAGCTTCTGGCAGATACGCAGTATTTT.

The genes are TRBV14 and TRBJ2-1; no reliable D call. Trimming removed 6 bases from V and 4 bases from J, with 19 bases in between. CDR3 length equals 16 residues. Germline CDR1 reads SGHDN; CDR2 reads FVKESK. The CDR3 loop reads CASSQSVGTVYNEQFF. CDR3 coding DNA: TGTGCCAGCAGTCAGAGTGTTGGAACAGTTTACAATGAGCAGTTCTTC.

The chain uses TRBV28 and TRBJ2-7; TRBD2 is a possible D gene (5 bases). This CDR3 region has 14 residues. Germline CDR1 and CDR2: MDHEN and SYDVKM. With 5 bases removed from V and 0 bases from J, the gap between germline ends came to 11 bases. The CDR3 sequence is CASSIPGISYEQYF. DNA of the CDR3: TGTGCCAGCAGTATCCCGGGAATCTCCTACGAGCAGTACTTC.

The V call is TRBV5-6, the J call TRBJ1-3; D gene uncertain. CDR1 and CDR2 from the germline V gene are SGHDT and YYEEEE. The CDR3 is 15 residues long. V was pared by 3 bases and J by 0 bases, with 10 bases between. CDR3 amino acids: CASSSRSYSGNTIYF. Written as DNA, the CDR3 is TGTGCCAGCAGCTCGAGGTCATACTCTGGAAACACCATATATTTT.

This chain joins TRBV7-9 and TRBJ1-4, with D hard to call. Germline loops: CDR1 SEHNR, CDR2 FQNEAQ (reference sequence). V lost 3 bases and J 7 bases, leaving 18 bases between the germline ends. The CDR3 loop spans 16 amino acids. The CDR3 coding sequence is TGTGCCAGCAGCTTGGTTCGTGAGATGAGAGGTGAAAAACTGTTTTTT. This sequence encodes CASSLVREMRGEKLFF.

This chain links TRBV28 with TRBJ2-7, with D maybe TRBD2 (7 bases). The CDR3 extends over 15 amino acids. CDR1 MDHEN and CDR2 SYDVKM come from the germline V gene. V lost 3 bases, J lost 0 bases, and 12 bases lay in between. Here the CDR3 DNA reads TGTGCCAGCAGTTTGGGGGGGGCCGGCTCCTACGAGCAGTACGTC. Translating gives CASSLGGAGSYEQYV.

The chain recombines TRBV3-1 (or the pseudogene TRBV3-2) with TRBJ1-2, with D perhaps matching TRBD1 (5 bases). Germline CDR1 reads LGHDT; CDR2 reads YNNKEL (reference sequence). Trimming stripped 1 base from V and 8 bases from J, with 20 bases between. The length of the CDR3 is 16 residues. CDR3 coding DNA: TGTGCCAGCAGCCAAGCACAGGTAGGATCCTCTAGGGGCTACACCTTC. As protein: CASSQAQVGSSRGYTF.